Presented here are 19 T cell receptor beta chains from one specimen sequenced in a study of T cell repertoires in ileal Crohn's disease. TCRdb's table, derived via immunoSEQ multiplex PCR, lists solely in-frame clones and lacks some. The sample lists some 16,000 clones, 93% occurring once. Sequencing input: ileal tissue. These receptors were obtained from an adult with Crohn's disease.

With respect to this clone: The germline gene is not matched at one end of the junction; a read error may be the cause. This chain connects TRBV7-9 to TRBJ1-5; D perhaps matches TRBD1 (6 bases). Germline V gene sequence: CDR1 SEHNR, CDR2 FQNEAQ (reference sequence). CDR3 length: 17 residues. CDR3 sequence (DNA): TGTGCCAGCGGCTTAGGGCGTACCGGACAGATCCATCAGCCCCAGCATTTT. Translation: CASGLGRTGQIHQPQHF.

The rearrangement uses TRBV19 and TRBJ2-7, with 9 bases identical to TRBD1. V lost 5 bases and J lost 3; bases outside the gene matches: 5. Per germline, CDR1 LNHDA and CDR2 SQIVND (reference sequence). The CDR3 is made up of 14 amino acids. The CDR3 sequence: CASSVPGQGYEQYF. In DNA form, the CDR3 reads TGTGCCAGTAGTGTTCCGGGACAGGGCTACGAGCAGTACTTC.

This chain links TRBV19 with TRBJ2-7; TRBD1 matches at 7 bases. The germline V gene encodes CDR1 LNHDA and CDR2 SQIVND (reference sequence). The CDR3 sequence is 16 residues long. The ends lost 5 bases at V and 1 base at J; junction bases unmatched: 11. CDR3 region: CASSPIGTEVSYEQYF. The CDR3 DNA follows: TGTGCCAGTAGTCCGATCGGGACAGAAGTTTCCTACGAGCAGTACTTC. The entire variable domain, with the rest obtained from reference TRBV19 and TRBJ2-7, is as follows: DGGITQSPKYLFRKEGQNVTLSCEQNLNHDAMYWYRQDPGQGLRLIYYSQIVNDFQKGDIAEGYSVSREKKESFPLTVTSAQKNPTAFYLCASSPIGTEVSYEQYFGPGTRLTVT.

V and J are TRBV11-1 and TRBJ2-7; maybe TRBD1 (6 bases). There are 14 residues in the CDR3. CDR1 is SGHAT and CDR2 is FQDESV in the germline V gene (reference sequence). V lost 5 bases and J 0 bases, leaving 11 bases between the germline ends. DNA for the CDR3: TGTGCCAGCAGCCGAGGGGGTGGCTCCTACGAGCAGTACTTC. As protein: CASSRGGGSYEQYF.

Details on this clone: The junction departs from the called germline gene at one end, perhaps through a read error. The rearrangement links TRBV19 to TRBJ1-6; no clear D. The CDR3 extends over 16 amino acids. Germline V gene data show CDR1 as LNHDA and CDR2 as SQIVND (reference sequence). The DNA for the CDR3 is TGTGCCAGTAGTATTACCCCTTCACCATCCGGTTCACCCCTCCGCTTT. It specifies CASSITPSPSGSPLRF.

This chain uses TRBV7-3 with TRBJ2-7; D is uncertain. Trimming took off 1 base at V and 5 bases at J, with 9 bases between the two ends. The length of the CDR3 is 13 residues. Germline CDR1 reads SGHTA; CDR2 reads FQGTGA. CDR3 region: CASSLNSRHEQYF. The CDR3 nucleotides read TGTGCCAGCAGCTTAAACAGTAGGCACGAGCAGTACTTC.

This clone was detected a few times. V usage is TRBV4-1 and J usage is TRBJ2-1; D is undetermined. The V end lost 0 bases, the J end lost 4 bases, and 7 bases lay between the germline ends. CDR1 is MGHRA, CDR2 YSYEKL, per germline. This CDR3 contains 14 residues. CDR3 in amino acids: CASSQDNGYNEQFF. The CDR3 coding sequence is TGCGCCAGCAGCCAAGATAACGGGTACAATGAGCAGTTCTTC.

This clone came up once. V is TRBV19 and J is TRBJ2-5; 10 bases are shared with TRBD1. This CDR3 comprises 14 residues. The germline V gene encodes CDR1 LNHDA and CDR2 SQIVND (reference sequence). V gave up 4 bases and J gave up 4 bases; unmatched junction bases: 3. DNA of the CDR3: TGTGCCAGTAGTAACGACAGGGGGCCAGAGACCCAGTACTTC. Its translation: CASSNDRGPETQYF.

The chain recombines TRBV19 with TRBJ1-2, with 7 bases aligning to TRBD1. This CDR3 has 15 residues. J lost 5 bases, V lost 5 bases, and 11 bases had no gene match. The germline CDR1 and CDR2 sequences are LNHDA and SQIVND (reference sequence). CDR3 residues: CASSPQSGTAYGYTF. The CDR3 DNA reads TGTGCCAGTAGTCCGCAATCCGGGACAGCGTATGGCTACACCTTC.

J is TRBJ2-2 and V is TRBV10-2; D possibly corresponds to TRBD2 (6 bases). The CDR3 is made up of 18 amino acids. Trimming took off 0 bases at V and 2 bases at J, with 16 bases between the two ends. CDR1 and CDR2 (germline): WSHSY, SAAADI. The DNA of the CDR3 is TGCGCCAGCAGTGAGTCTGGGGCCAGCGGGCGAAACACCGGGGAGCTGTTTTTT. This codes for CASSESGASGRNTGELFF.

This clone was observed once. The CDR3 region has the DNA TGTGCCAGCAGCGTACGGGTGAACACCGGGGAGCTGTTTTTT. It codes for CASSVRVNTGELFF. V is TRBV6-5 and J is TRBJ2-2; no clear D. Trimming removed 6 bases at V and 1 base at J, with 9 bases between. CDR1 MNHEY and CDR2 SVGAGI come from the germline V gene. The CDR3 has 14 amino acids.

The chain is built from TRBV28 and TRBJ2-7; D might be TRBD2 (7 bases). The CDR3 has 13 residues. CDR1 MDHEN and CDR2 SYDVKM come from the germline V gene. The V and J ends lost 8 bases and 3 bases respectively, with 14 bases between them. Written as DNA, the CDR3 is TGTGCCAGCGACGGGGGGCCCGGCTACGAGCAGTACTTC. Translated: CASDGGPGYEQYF. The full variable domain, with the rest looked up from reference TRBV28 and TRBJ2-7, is DVKVTQSSRYLVKRTGEKVFLECVQDMDHENMFWYRQDPGLGLRLIYFSYDVKMKEKGDIPEGYSVSREKKERFSLILESASTNQTSMYLCASDGGPGYEQYFGPGTRLTVT.

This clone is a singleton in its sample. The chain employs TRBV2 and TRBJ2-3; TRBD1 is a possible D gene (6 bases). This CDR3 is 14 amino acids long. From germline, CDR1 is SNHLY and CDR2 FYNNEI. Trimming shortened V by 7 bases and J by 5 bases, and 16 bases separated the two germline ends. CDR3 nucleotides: TGTGCCAGCACTACCGGGACAACGTTAGATACGCAGTATTTT. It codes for CASTTGTTLDTQYF.

Here the CDR3 reads CAWREAAGQPQHF. CDR3 DNA sequence: TGTGCCTGGAGAGAAGCCGCGGGGCAGCCCCAGCATTTT. The chain recombines TRBV30 with TRBJ1-5; D is ambiguous. The CDR3 spans 13 residues. Germline V gene sequence: CDR1 GTSNPN, CDR2 SVGIG (reference sequence). Trimming left V 3 bases short and J 7 bases short, with 13 bases between.

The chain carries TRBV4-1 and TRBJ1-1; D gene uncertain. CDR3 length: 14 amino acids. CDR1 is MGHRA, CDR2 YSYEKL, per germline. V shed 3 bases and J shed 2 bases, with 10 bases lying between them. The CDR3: CASSQAGRNTEAFF. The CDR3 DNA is TGCGCCAGCAGCCAGGCAGGCCGAAACACTGAAGCTTTCTTT.

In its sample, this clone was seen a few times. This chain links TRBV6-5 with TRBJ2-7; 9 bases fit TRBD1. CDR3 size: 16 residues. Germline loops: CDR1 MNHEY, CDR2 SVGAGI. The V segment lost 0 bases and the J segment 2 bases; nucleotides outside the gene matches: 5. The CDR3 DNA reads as TGTGCCAGCAGTTACTCAGGGACAGGGTGGCCCTACGAGCAGTACTTC. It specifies CASSYSGTGWPYEQYF.

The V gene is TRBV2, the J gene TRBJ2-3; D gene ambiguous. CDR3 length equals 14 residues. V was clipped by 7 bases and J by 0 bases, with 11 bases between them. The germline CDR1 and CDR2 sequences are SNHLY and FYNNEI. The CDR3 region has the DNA TGTGCCAGCAAAACAGCCCAAAGCACAGATACGCAGTATTTT. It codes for CASKTAQSTDTQYF.

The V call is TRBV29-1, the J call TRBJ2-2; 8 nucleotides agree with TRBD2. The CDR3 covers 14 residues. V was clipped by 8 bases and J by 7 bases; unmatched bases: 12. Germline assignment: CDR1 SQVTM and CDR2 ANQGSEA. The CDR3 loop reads CSPCGGRVGGELFF. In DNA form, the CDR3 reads TGCAGCCCTTGCGGGGGGCGGGTAGGCGGGGAGCTGTTTTTT.

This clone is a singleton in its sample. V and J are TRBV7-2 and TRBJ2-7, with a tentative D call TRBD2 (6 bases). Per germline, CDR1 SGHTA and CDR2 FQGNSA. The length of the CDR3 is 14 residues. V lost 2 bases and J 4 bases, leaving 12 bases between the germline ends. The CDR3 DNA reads TGTGCCAGCAGCTTATTTCCCGGGAGTTACGAGCAGTACTTC. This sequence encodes CASSLFPGSYEQYF.